This T cell receptor (beta chain) was obtained from a study of blood T cell repertoires in COVID-19. For the study at large: T cells, B-cell-depleted T cells, or PBMCs provided the cDNA or gDNA that served as material.

Germline values: CDR1 MNHEY, CDR2 SVGAGI. V was pared by 7 bases and J by 3 bases, with 14 bases between. The CDR3 contains 14 residues. Study processing details: Using reference gene primer amplification, nucleated cell counts were estimated. TCRdb keeps only in-frame clones here, not all; method: immunoSEQ multiplex PCR. V and J calls and clone size are those listed in that table; D and trimming were worked out from the DNA. The sample has roughly 240,000 clones; approximately 85% are singletons. Seattle-derived patients entered the study during active infection and were followed longitudinally. The J gene is TRBJ2-3, the V gene TRBV6-5; possibly TRBD2 for D (6 bases). The sample consisted of peripheral blood. This clonotype was sampled from a woman older than 75 with COVID-19, enrolled during active disease. The CDR3 loop is CASTPPGRTDTQYF. CDR3 sequence (DNA): TGTGCCAGCACCCCCCCAGGGAGGACAGATACGCAGTATTTT.